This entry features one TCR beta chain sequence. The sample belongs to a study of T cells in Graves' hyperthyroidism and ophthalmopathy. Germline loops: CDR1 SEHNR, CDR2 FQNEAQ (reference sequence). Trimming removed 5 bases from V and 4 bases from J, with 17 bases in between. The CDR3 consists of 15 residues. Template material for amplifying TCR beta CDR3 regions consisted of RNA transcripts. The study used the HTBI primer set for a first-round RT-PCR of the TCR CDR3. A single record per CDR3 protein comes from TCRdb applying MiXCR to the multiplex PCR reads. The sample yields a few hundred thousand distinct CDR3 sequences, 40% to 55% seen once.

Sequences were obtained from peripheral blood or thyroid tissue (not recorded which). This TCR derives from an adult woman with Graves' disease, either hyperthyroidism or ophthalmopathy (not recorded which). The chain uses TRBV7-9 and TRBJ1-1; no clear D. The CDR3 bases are TGTGCCAGCAGCGCGCGTTTGGGCGGAGGCACTGAAGCTTTCTTT. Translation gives CASSARLGGGTEAFF.